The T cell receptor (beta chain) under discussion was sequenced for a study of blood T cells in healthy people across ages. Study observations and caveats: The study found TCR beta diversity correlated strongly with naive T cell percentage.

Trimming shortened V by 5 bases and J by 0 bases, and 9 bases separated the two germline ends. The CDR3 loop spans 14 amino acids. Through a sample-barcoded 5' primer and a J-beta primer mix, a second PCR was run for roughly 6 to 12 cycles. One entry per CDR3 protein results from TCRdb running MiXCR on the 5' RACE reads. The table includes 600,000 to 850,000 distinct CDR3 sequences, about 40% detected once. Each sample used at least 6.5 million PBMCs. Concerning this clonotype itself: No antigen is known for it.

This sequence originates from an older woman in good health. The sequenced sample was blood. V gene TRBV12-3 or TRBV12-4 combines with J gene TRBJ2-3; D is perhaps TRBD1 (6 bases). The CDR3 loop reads CASSPGHSTDTQYF. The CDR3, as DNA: TGTGCCAGCAGTCCGGGACACAGCACAGATACGCAGTATTTT.